This T cell receptor (beta chain) derives from a study of T-cell reconstitution after alpha-beta-depleted transplantation in children. The CDR3 extends over 17 amino acids. Germline V CDR1 and CDR2: MNHNS, SASEGT. V shed 2 bases and J shed 0 bases, with 17 bases lying between them. Unique molecular identifiers were incorporated during preparation of the TCRbeta library. TCRdb re-analysed the PCR reads in MiXCR, keeping a single row per CDR3 protein. Of fewer than 120,000 distinct CDR3 sequences detected, under 13% appear once; the ten largest clones hold less than 10%. The TCR sequence derives from a human donor who donated a stem cell graft to a child with acute lymphoblastic leukemia. This chain joins TRBV6-1 and TRBJ2-7, with a possible D match to TRBD1 (6 bases). The sample in question was PBMCs from the stem cell graft donor, obtained from the stem cell graft. The CDR3 reads CASSEFVTGPSSYEQYF. The CDR3 nucleotides read TGTGCCAGCAGTGAATTTGTAACAGGGCCTAGCTCCTACGAGCAGTACTTC.